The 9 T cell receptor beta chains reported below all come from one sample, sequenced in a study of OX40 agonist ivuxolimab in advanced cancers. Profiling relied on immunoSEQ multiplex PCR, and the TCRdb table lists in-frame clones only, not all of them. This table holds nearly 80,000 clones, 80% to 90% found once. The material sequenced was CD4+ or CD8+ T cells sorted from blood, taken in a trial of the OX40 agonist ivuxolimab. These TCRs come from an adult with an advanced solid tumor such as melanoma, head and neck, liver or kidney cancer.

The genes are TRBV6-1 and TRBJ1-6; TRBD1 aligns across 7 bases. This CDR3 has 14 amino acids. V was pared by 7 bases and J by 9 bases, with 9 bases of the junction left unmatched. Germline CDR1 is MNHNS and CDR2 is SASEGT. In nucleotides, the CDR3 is TGTGCCAGCAACCGAGACAGGGAGGGTTCACCCCTCCACTTT. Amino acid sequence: CASNRDREGSPLHF.

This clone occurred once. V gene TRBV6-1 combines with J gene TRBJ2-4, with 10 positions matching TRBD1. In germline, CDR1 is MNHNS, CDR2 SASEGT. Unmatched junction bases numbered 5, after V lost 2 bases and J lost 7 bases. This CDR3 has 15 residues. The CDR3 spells CASSETGTGDNIQYF. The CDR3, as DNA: TGTGCCAGCAGTGAAACCGGGACAGGGGACAACATTCAGTACTTC.

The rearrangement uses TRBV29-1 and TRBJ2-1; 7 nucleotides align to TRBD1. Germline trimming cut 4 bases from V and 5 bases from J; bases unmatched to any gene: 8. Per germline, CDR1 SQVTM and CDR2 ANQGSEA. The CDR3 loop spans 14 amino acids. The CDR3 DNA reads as TGCAGCGTTGTCATCGGACAGGTAAACAATGAGCAGTTCTTC. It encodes CSVVIGQVNNEQFF.

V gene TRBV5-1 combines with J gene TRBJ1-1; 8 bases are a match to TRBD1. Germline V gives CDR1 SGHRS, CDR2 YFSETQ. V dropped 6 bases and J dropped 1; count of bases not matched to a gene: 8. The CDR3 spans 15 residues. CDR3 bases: TGCGCCAGCACGCGGACAGGGTCGGCGAACACTGAAGCTTTCTTT. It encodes CASTRTGSANTEAFF.

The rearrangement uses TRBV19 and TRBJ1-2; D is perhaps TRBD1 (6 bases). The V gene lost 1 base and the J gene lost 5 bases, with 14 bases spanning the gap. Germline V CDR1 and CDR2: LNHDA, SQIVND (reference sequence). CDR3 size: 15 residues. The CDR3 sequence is CASSIGPGEKYGYTF. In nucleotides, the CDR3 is TGTGCCAGTAGTATAGGTCCAGGGGAGAAGTATGGCTACACCTTC.

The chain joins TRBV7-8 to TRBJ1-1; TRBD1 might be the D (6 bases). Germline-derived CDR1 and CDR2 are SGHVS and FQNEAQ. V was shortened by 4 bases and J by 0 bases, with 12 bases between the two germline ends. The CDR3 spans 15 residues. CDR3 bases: TGTGCCAGCAGCTCTCAGGGGCCGCTGAACACTGAAGCTTTCTTT. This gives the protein CASSSQGPLNTEAFF.

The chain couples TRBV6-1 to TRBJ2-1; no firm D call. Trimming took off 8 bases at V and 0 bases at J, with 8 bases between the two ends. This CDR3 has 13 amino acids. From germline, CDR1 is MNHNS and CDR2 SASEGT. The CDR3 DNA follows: TGTGCCAGCGGTGTGCCCTCCTACAATGAGCAGTTCTTC. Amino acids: CASGVPSYNEQFF.

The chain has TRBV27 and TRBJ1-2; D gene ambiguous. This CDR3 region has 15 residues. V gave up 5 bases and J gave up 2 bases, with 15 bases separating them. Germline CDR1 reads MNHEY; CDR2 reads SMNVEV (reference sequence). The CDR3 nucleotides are TGTGCCAGCAGTCCTCGGGATCTTGGGAACTATGGCTACACCTTC. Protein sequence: CASSPRDLGNYGYTF.

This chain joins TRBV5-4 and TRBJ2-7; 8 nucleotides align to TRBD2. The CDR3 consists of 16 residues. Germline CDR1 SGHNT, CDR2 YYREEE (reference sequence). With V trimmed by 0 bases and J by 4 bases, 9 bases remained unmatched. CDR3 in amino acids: CASSLALAGGAYEQYF. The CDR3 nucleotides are TGTGCCAGCAGCTTGGCTCTAGCGGGTGGAGCTTACGAGCAGTACTTC.